The sequence of this T cell receptor beta chain was determined in a study of T cells in Graves' hyperthyroidism and ophthalmopathy. The CDR3 sequence is 13 residues long. Trimming removed 3 bases at V and 3 bases at J, with 11 bases between. Germline V gene data show CDR1 as GTSNPN and CDR2 as SVGIG (reference sequence). Study-wide findings and caveats: Most expanded thyroid clonotypes above 0.001 recurred in blood.

Inclusion characteristics of ophthalmopathy patients comprised a Clinical Activity Score of at least 3, a NOSPECS grade of at least 4, and duration under 3 months. Lactation, pregnancy, other autoimmune disease or uncontrolled infection led to exclusion of patients. Concerning this clonotype: The antigen is undetermined.

Amplified regions were TCR beta CDR3 sequences from RNA transcripts. An initial round of RT-PCR targeting the TCR CDR3 relied on the HTBI primer set. Each CDR3 protein gets one entry after TCRdb re-called the multiplex PCR reads with MiXCR. This table has about half a million distinct CDR3 sequences, 20% to 25% appearing once. This clonotype was sampled from a woman in her 70s with Graves' ophthalmopathy. The rearrangement links TRBV30 to TRBJ1-2; unclear D gene. The material sequenced was blood. The chain's CDR3 is CAWSPGTDYGYTF. The CDR3 nucleotides are TGTGCCTGGAGCCCGGGTACAGACTATGGCTACACCTTC.